This TCR beta chain stems from a study of blood T cell repertoires in COVID-19. The wider study: Some COVID-19 samples were acute and others convalescent; all came from the United States, Italy and Spain. T cells, B-cell-depleted T cells, or PBMCs provided the cDNA or gDNA that served as material.

This CDR3 has 14 residues. V lost 7 bases to trimming and J lost 4 bases; unmatched junction nucleotides: 5. Germline-derived CDR1 and CDR2 are MDHEN and SYDVKM. Source study methods: Amplification from reference gene primers served as the basis for estimated nucleated cell counts. Clones were sequenced by immunoSEQ multiplex PCR, and TCRdb holds only the in-frame ones, with some missing. The V and J calls and clone size come from that table; D and trimming were worked out from the DNA. The profile covers 120,000 to 150,000 clones, with over 80% appearing a single time and about 3.1% taken by the ten largest.

This TCR came from a woman in her 40s with active or convalescent COVID-19. The sequenced material came from peripheral blood. The J gene is TRBJ1-5, the V gene TRBV28; TRBD1 matches at 9 bases. CDR3 DNA: TGTGCCAGCAACGAGGACAGGGGTAATCAGCCCCAGCATTTT. The encoded protein is CASNEDRGNQPQHF.